Listed below are T cell receptor beta chains from one sample, sequenced in a study of blood T cell repertoires in COVID-19. Libraries were prepared by immunoSEQ multiplex PCR; TCRdb keeps only in-frame clonotypes and omits some of them. The data contain approximately 170,000 clones, around 85% of them seen just once; the ten biggest clones take up approximately 4%. Sample: peripheral blood. The source of these receptors is a woman in her seventies with acute or convalescent COVID-19. Each CDR3 is given with its conserved first and last residue. A D gene is named only where the DNA matches it firmly. Clone size is shown for a subset of rows, as once, few, many or a class of expanded clone.

CDR3 | DNA | J | D | V | size
CAWSVLAARAHTDTQYF | TGTGCCTGGAGTGTACTAGCGGCGAGGGCCCACACAGATACGCAGTATTTT | TRBJ2-3 | TRBD2 | TRBV30 | NA
CASSEGLGRLDEQFF | TGTGCCAGCAGTGAAGGACTCGGTAGGCTCGATGAGCAGTTCTTC | TRBJ2-1 | NA | TRBV6-1 | NA
CAILAGGLTGELFF | TGTGCCATCCTAGCGGGAGGGTTGACCGGGGAGCTGTTTTTT | TRBJ2-2 | TRBD2 | TRBV28 | NA
CASSISPNTGELFF | TGTGCCAGTAGTATCTCCCCGAACACCGGGGAGCTGTTTTTT | TRBJ2-2 | NA | TRBV19 | NA
CASSRTGNEKLFF | TGTGCCAGCTCTAGGACAGGGAATGAAAAACTGTTTTTT | TRBJ1-4 | TRBD1 | TRBV19 | NA
CASSYSMGDRFSYEQYF | TGTGCCAGCAGTTACTCGATGGGGGACAGGTTCTCCTACGAGCAGTACTTC | TRBJ2-7 | TRBD1 | TRBV6-2/TRBV6-3 | few
CASSLAAGGNSPLHF | TGCGCCAGCAGCTTGGCCGCAGGTGGTAATTCACCCCTCCACTTT | TRBJ1-6 | NA | TRBV5-1 | NA
CASSHGQRGETQYF | TGTGCCAGCAGCCATGGACAGCGTGGGGAGACCCAGTACTTC | TRBJ2-5 | NA | TRBV11-1 | once
CASSTGSSYEQYF | TGTGCCAGCAGCACAGGGAGCTCCTACGAGCAGTACTTC | TRBJ2-7 | NA | TRBV6-6 | NA
CASSERRIGGSNTEAFF | TGTGCCAGCAGTGAAAGACGTATAGGGGGCTCGAACACTGAAGCTTTCTTT | TRBJ1-1 | TRBD1 | TRBV2 | NA
CASSSPTGDTEAFF | TGTGCCAGCAGCTCCCCCACAGGGGACACTGAAGCTTTCTTT | TRBJ1-1 | TRBD1 | TRBV7-9 | few
CATPGTGGHGNTIYF | TGTGCCACCCCCGGGACAGGGGGCCATGGAAACACCATATATTTT | TRBJ1-3 | TRBD1 | TRBV24-1 | once
CASNFGQGLSTEAFF | TGTGCCAGTAACTTTGGACAGGGATTGAGCACTGAAGCTTTCTTT | TRBJ1-1 | TRBD1 | TRBV19 | few
CASRTRGTETQYF | TGTGCCAGCAGGACGAGGGGGACGGAGACCCAGTACTTC | TRBJ2-5 | NA | TRBV6-5 | once
CASSQDDRGREAFF | TGTGCCAGCAGCCAAGATGACAGGGGGCGTGAAGCTTTCTTT | TRBJ1-1 | TRBD1 | TRBV3-1/TRBV3-2 | NA
CASSQGPGVSYGYTF | TGCGCCAGCAGCCAAGGTCCCGGTGTCTCTTATGGCTACACCTTC | TRBJ1-2 | NA | TRBV4-3 | NA
CASSLTDQGFGNTIYF | TGTGCCAGCAGCCTGACAGACCAGGGTTTTGGAAACACCATATATTTT | TRBJ1-3 | NA | TRBV5-5 | once